The 28 T cell receptor beta chains in this list originate from one sample, sequenced in a study of graft-versus-host responses after intestinal transplantation. TCRdb keeps only in-frame clones here, not all; method: immunoSEQ multiplex PCR. The data contain 130,000 or so clones, about nine tenths of them singletons. These receptors have no identified antigens. Here the sequenced sample was unstimulated CD4+ T cells sorted from spleen or lymph node cells, taken before intestinal transplant. The source of these receptors is a human donor who received an intestinal transplant.

The chain recombines TRBV10-3 with TRBJ2-3, with D hard to call. Trimming stripped 10 bases from V and 2 bases from J, with 13 bases between. CDR1 is ENHRY and CDR2 is SYGVKD in the germline V gene. CDR3 length: 13 amino acids. In nucleotides, the CDR3 is TGTGCCACCTCTGCGGACCACACAGATACGCAGTATTTT. It translates to CATSADHTDTQYF.

This sequence joins TRBV5-1 and TRBJ1-1; no clear D gene. V gave up 2 bases and J gave up 0 bases, with 14 bases separating them. Looked up from germline, CDR1 is SGHRS and CDR2 is YFSETQ. This CDR3 has 16 residues. Here the CDR3 DNA reads TGCGCCAGCAGCTTTGGCCTGAGAGGTATGAACACTGAAGCTTTCTTT. Translation gives CASSFGLRGMNTEAFF.

The J gene is TRBJ1-5, the V gene TRBV18; 8 bases agree with TRBD1. J lost 6 bases, V lost 0 bases, and 7 bases had no gene match. The CDR3 is 16 amino acids. CDR1 is KGHSH and CDR2 is LQKENI in the germline V gene. The CDR3: CASSPPETGAFQPQHF. The DNA of the CDR3 is TGTGCCAGCTCACCACCAGAGACAGGGGCCTTTCAGCCCCAGCATTTT.

This chain connects TRBV7-7 to TRBJ2-5; 8 bases align to TRBD2. Germline trimming cut 5 bases from V and 5 bases from J; bases unmatched to any gene: 7. The CDR3 runs to 14 residues. The germline V gene encodes CDR1 SSHAT and CDR2 FNYEAQ (reference sequence). The CDR3 here is CASSPGTRGETQYF. CDR3 DNA sequence: TGTGCCAGCAGCCCCGGGACTAGAGGGGAGACCCAGTACTTC.

This chain uses TRBV6-5 with TRBJ2-3; no clear D gene. There are 13 residues in the CDR3. V was clipped by 6 bases and J by 0 bases, with 7 bases between them. Germline V gives CDR1 MNHEY, CDR2 SVGAGI. The CDR3 coding sequence is TGTGCCAGCAGCCGAGACAGCACAGATACGCAGTATTTT. It translates to CASSRDSTDTQYF.

J is TRBJ1-3 and V is TRBV5-1, with D uncertain. CDR1 is SGHRS, CDR2 YFSETQ, per germline. Between the trimmed V and J ends, which lost 0 bases and 0 bases, there was a span of 4 bases. This CDR3 region has 14 residues. In nucleotides, the CDR3 is TGCGCCAGCAGCTTGGAAAGCTCTGGAAACACCATATATTTT. This translates into CASSLESSGNTIYF.

The CDR3 reads CASSVANEQFF. CDR3 in DNA: TGTGCCAGCAGTGTTGCCAATGAGCAGTTCTTC. The gene calls are TRBV2 and TRBJ2-1; D gene unclear. V lost 4 bases and J lost 6, with 4 bases in between. CDR3 length: 11 amino acids. The germline gives CDR1 SNHLY, CDR2 FYNNEI.

The chain has TRBV28 and TRBJ2-7; 7 bases map to TRBD2. Germline CDR1 MDHEN, CDR2 SYDVKM. V trimming: 7 bases; J trimming: 3 bases; junction bases outside the gene matches: 6. The CDR3 is made up of 13 amino acids. CDR3: CASNPREIYEQYF. The CDR3 DNA sequence: TGTGCCAGCAACCCGCGGGAGATCTACGAGCAGTACTTC.

This clone was counted only a few times. The chain carries TRBV7-2 and TRBJ2-5, with TRBD1 matching over 7 bases. V lost 5 bases, J lost 4 bases, and 1 base stayed unmatched. The germline gives CDR1 SGHTA, CDR2 FQGNSA. This CDR3 spans 12 amino acids. CDR3 sequence: CASSRGRETQYF. The CDR3 DNA reads as TGTGCCAGCAGCAGGGGGCGAGAGACCCAGTACTTC. Using reference TRBV7-2 and TRBJ2-5 for the parts outside the CDR3, the full variable domain is GAGVSQSPSNKVTEKGKDVELRCDPISGHTALYWYRQSLGQGLEFLIYFQGNSAPDKSGLPSDRFSAERTGGSVSTLTIQRTQQEDSAVYLCASSRGRETQYFGPGTRLLVL.

This clone was detected only once. The V and J genes are TRBV27 and TRBJ2-3; D is undetermined. The germline CDR1 and CDR2 sequences are MNHEY and SMNVEV (reference sequence). V was trimmed by 5 bases and J by 2 bases, leaving 14 bases between them. The CDR3 has 15 amino acids. The CDR3 DNA sequence: TGTGCCAGCAGTCTCAGACCCGCCCTCACAGATACGCAGTATTTT. Encoded protein: CASSLRPALTDTQYF.

The chain has TRBV5-1 and TRBJ2-4; no clear D gene. The CDR3 covers 14 residues. V was shortened by 2 bases and J by 4 bases, with 10 bases between the two germline ends. CDR1 is SGHRS, CDR2 YFSETQ, per germline. CDR3 in DNA: TGCGCCAGCAGCTTCGGACCGCTTAAAAACATTCAGTACTTC. Protein: CASSFGPLKNIQYF.

This clone has just one count. V gene TRBV9 combines with J gene TRBJ2-7; 9 bases map to TRBD2. V dropped 0 bases and J dropped 6; count of bases not matched to a gene: 10. Germline V lookup: CDR1 SGDLS, CDR2 YYNGEE. The CDR3 sequence is 16 residues long. The CDR3: CASSVAVSSGISEQYF. In DNA form, the CDR3 reads TGTGCCAGCAGCGTAGCTGTGTCTAGCGGGATTTCCGAGCAGTACTTC.

Details on this clone: The junction does not match germline at one end; this may be a read error. V usage is TRBV5-6 and J usage is TRBJ2-7, with no clear D. This CDR3 is 11 amino acids long. Germline V gene sequence: CDR1 SGHDT, CDR2 YYEEEE. CDR3 sequence reads: CASSLKGFPSF. The CDR3 nucleotides are TGTGCCAGCAGCTTGAAGGGATTCCCTTCCTTC.

The chain couples TRBV9 to TRBJ2-3; the D call may be TRBD1 or TRBD2 (5 bases each). V lost 0 bases, J lost 4 bases, and 12 bases lay in between. This CDR3 is built from 15 residues. The germline CDR1 and CDR2 sequences are SGDLS and YYNGEE. The CDR3 spells CASSVVPGTADTQYF. CDR3 DNA sequence: TGTGCCAGCAGCGTAGTGCCAGGGACGGCAGATACGCAGTATTTT.

J is TRBJ1-5 and V is TRBV28; 8 positions match TRBD1. With 3 bases clipped from V and 4 bases from J, the junction kept 2 bases outside the gene matches. The CDR3 is made up of 14 amino acids. The germline gives CDR1 MDHEN, CDR2 SYDVKM. The CDR3 DNA reads TGTGCCAGCAGTTTGCAGGGGGCGAATCAGCCCCAGCATTTT. Translated: CASSLQGANQPQHF.

This clone appeared once. This chain uses TRBV28 with TRBJ2-7; 7 nucleotides match TRBD2. Losses at the gene ends were 8 bases for V and 6 bases for J; bases not matched to a gene: 1. Germline lookup yields CDR1 MDHEN and CDR2 SYDVKM. This CDR3 region has 10 residues. CDR3 sequence: CASGGGEQYF. CDR3 coding DNA: TGTGCCAGCGGCGGGGGCGAGCAGTACTTC.

The rearrangement joins TRBV19 to TRBJ2-7; a weak D match, TRBD1 (5 bases). Germline-derived CDR1 and CDR2 are LNHDA and SQIVND (reference sequence). V lost 4 bases and J lost 3, with 10 bases in between. The CDR3 covers 13 residues. The CDR3 coding sequence is TGTGCCAGTAGTACTCCCAGGGTCTACGAGCAGTACTTC. Amino acid sequence: CASSTPRVYEQYF. The variable domain in full, completed from reference TRBV19 and TRBJ2-7, reads DGGITQSPKYLFRKEGQNVTLSCEQNLNHDAMYWYRQDPGQGLRLIYYSQIVNDFQKGDIAEGYSVSREKKESFPLTVTSAQKNPTAFYLCASSTPRVYEQYFGPGTRLTVT.

The chain is built from TRBV20-1 and TRBJ2-4; D possibly corresponds to TRBD1 (6 bases). V lost 5 bases and J lost 8, with 10 bases in between. The V gene's germline CDR1 is DFQATT and CDR2 SNEGSKA (reference sequence). The CDR3 length is 11 residues. CDR3 residues: CSAEGDYIQYF. The CDR3, as DNA: TGCAGTGCTGAGGGGGATTACATTCAGTACTTC.

Note on this clone: Other DNA sequences in this sample translate to the same CDR3. The chain joins TRBV29-1 to TRBJ2-7, with D unclear. Deletions cut 6 bases from V and 3 bases from J, with 9 bases between. This CDR3 is built from 11 residues. Germline CDR1 SQVTM, CDR2 ANQGSEA. The CDR3: CSVAGGYEQYF. CDR3 in DNA: TGCAGCGTCGCCGGTGGCTACGAGCAGTACTTC.

With respect to this clone: At one end, the junction sequence differs from germline, possibly due to a read error. V usage is TRBV7-7 and J usage is TRBJ2-5, with D perhaps matching TRBD1 (5 bases). CDR1 is SSHAT, CDR2 FNYEAQ, per germline (reference sequence). The CDR3 runs 14 residues. The CDR3 region is CASSLGNRQETQYF. DNA for the CDR3: TGTGCTAGCAGCTTAGGGAACAGGCAAGAGACCCAGTACTTC.

The chain couples TRBV4-3 to TRBJ2-7; 7 bases are a match to TRBD1. The CDR3 loop spans 14 amino acids. Germline CDR1 and CDR2: LGHNA and YSLEER. V dropped 3 bases and J dropped 2; count of bases not matched to a gene: 4. The CDR3: CASSQRQGTYEQYF. The CDR3 coding sequence is TGCGCCAGCAGCCAGAGACAGGGTACCTACGAGCAGTACTTC.

V is TRBV2 and J is TRBJ2-7, with D tentatively TRBD1 (7 bases). Germline CDR1 is SNHLY and CDR2 is FYNNEI. Trimming cost V 1 base and J 0 bases, with 22 bases left between them. The CDR3 is 19 residues long. Here the CDR3 DNA reads TGTGCCAGCAGTGAAGACAGGGGAGTCGCGCGGGACCTCTCCTACGAGCAGTACTTC. Translating gives CASSEDRGVARDLSYEQYF.

This clone was recorded once. V usage is TRBV7-2 and J usage is TRBJ2-3, with D maybe TRBD1 (5 bases). This CDR3 has 13 amino acids. Per the germline V gene, CDR1 is SGHTA and CDR2 is FQGNSA. Trimming left V 1 base short and J 4 bases short, with 6 bases between. CDR3 bases: TGTGCCAGCAGCTTAGTGGGGCCAGATACGCAGTATTTT. Its translation: CASSLVGPDTQYF. The complete variable domain, with remaining parts taken from reference TRBV7-2 and TRBJ2-3, reads GAGVSQSPSNKVTEKGKDVELRCDPISGHTALYWYRQSLGQGLEFLIYFQGNSAPDKSGLPSDRFSAERTGGSVSTLTIQRTQQEDSAVYLCASSLVGPDTQYFGPGTRLTVL.

The J gene is TRBJ1-6, the V gene TRBV27; no reliable D call. Per the germline V gene, CDR1 is MNHEY and CDR2 is SMNVEV (reference sequence). The CDR3 has 16 residues. V was clipped by 5 bases and J by 2 bases, with 13 bases between them. CDR3 bases: TGTGCCAGCAGTCCTCCCGAAGGAGCCTATAATTCACCCCTCCACTTT. This sequence encodes CASSPPEGAYNSPLHF.

The chain combines TRBV6-5 with TRBJ2-5; D might be TRBD1 (6 bases). Germline V gene sequence: CDR1 MNHEY, CDR2 SVGAGI. Trimming pared 4 bases from V and 5 bases from J, leaving 11 bases between. This CDR3 is built from 13 residues. CDR3 region: CASSSGQLETQYF. DNA of the CDR3: TGTGCCAGCAGTTCCGGACAGCTGGAGACCCAGTACTTC.

The chain employs TRBV28 and TRBJ1-1; D is uncertain. Germline CDR1 MDHEN, CDR2 SYDVKM. V lost 6 bases, J lost 6 bases, and 14 bases lay in between. This CDR3 spans 13 amino acids. CDR3 nucleotides: TGTGCCAGCAGACCCTGGGCTACTTCTGAAGCTTTCTTT. This codes for CASRPWATSEAFF.

The chain couples TRBV28 to TRBJ2-7, with 7 bases matching TRBD1. The J segment lost 4 bases and the V segment lost 4 bases, leaving 10 bases of the junction unmatched. Germline-derived CDR1 and CDR2 are MDHEN and SYDVKM. The CDR3 runs to 15 residues. The CDR3 DNA sequence: TGTGCCAGCAGTTCTTACAGGGGTGTGAAGTACGAGCAGTACTTC. Its translation: CASSSYRGVKYEQYF.

The chain combines TRBV27 with TRBJ2-5; D unclear. The last part of the DNA fits TRBJ2-7 better; the J call may be wrong. There are 14 residues in the CDR3. Germline V gene data show CDR1 as MNHEY and CDR2 as SMNVEV (reference sequence). The DNA for the CDR3 is TGTGCCAGCAGTCTCGAATATTCCCCCCACGAGCAGTACTTC. Translating it yields CASSLEYSPHEQYF.